The 25 T cell receptor beta chains presented below share a single source sample, sequenced in a study of blood T cell repertoires in COVID-19. Some clones are missing from TCRdb's copy, which holds only in-frame ones; the method was immunoSEQ multiplex PCR. This repertoire shows 340,000 or so clones, around 86% found once; its top ten account for 1%. The sample taken for sequencing was peripheral blood. The receptors here all came from a middle-aged man with active or convalescent COVID-19.

This clone showed up just once. The chain uses TRBV9 and TRBJ1-3; tentative D call: TRBD1 (5 bases). The length of the CDR3 is 14 residues. V lost 5 bases to trimming and J lost 1 base, with 10 bases between them. Germline values: CDR1 SGDLS, CDR2 YYNGEE. CDR3 sequence: CASSLQGSGNTIYF. In DNA, the CDR3 is TGTGCCAGCAGTCTCCAGGGATCTGGAAACACCATATATTTT.

The chain uses TRBV7-9 and TRBJ2-3; 11 nucleotides agree with TRBD2. The CDR3 length is 18 residues. J lost 2 bases, V lost 2 bases, and 9 bases had no gene match. Per germline, CDR1 SEHNR and CDR2 FQNEAQ (reference sequence). The CDR3 nucleotides read TGTGCCAGCAGCTTACCTAGCGGGGGGACCCTTAACACAGATACGCAGTATTTT. This sequence encodes CASSLPSGGTLNTDTQYF.

The J gene is TRBJ1-6, the V gene TRBV15; D might be TRBD1 (5 bases). Trimming stripped 1 base from V and 6 bases from J, with 7 bases between. The CDR3 length is 14 residues. Per germline, CDR1 LNHNV and CDR2 YYDKDF (reference sequence). CDR3 in amino acids: CATSRGGVNSPLHF. The CDR3 region has the DNA TGTGCCACCAGCAGAGGGGGCGTTAATTCACCCCTCCACTTT.

This sequence joins TRBV18 and TRBJ2-3; D perhaps matches TRBD1 (6 bases). The CDR3 runs to 15 residues. Germline CDR1 KGHSH, CDR2 LQKENI. Trimming left V 0 bases short and J 3 bases short, with 10 bases between. The CDR3 DNA is TGTGCCAGCTCACCACCTCTGGGACAAACAGATACGCAGTATTTT. Translated: CASSPPLGQTDTQYF.

CDR3 bases: TGTGCCAGCAGCTTAGCAGGGGGTACGGCTCAGCCCCAGCATTTT. Translated: CASSLAGGTAQPQHF. J is TRBJ1-5 and V is TRBV7-8, with a tentative D call TRBD1 (6 bases). This CDR3 has 15 residues. Germline V lookup: CDR1 SGHVS, CDR2 FQNEAQ. The V end was cut by 0 bases, the J end by 6 bases, with 12 bases between.

The chain has TRBV14 and TRBJ2-4; D gene unclear. Germline CDR1 and CDR2: SGHDN and FVKESK. V lost 1 base and J 9 bases, leaving 16 bases between the germline ends. CDR3 size: 15 residues. The chain's CDR3 is CASSQVVGSWAIQYF. In DNA, the CDR3 is TGTGCCAGCAGCCAAGTCGTCGGCAGTTGGGCCATTCAGTACTTC.

This rearrangement joins TRBV6-6 to TRBJ2-2; 9 nucleotides agree with TRBD2. The V gene's germline CDR1 is MNHNY and CDR2 SVGAGI (reference sequence). The CDR3 is 14 residues long. Trimming removed 8 bases from V and 7 bases from J; junction bases left unmatched: 8. The CDR3 is CASRGAGGGGELFF. CDR3 coding DNA: TGTGCCAGCCGCGGGGCGGGAGGGGGCGGGGAGCTGTTTTTT.

This clone was found once. The rearrangement joins TRBV15 to TRBJ1-5; no clear D gene. The CDR3 loop spans 15 amino acids. V lost 2 bases to trimming and J lost 0 bases, with 8 bases between them. Per the germline V gene, CDR1 is LNHNV and CDR2 is YYDKDF (reference sequence). The CDR3 here is CATSRSVYSNQPQHF. The CDR3 bases are TGTGCCACCAGCAGATCAGTTTATAGCAATCAGCCCCAGCATTTT.

The chain joins TRBV10-1 to TRBJ1-2, with 10 bases identical to TRBD1. V shed 8 bases and J 7 bases; nucleotides not matched to a gene: 4. Germline V gives CDR1 WNHNN, CDR2 SYGVQD (reference sequence). The CDR3 runs 12 residues. The chain's CDR3 is CASRTGGTGYTF. The DNA of the CDR3 is TGCGCCAGCCGGACAGGGGGTACTGGCTACACCTTC.

The chain joins TRBV27 to TRBJ2-5, with TRBD2 identical over 8 bases. Trimming at V came to 5 bases and at J to 5 bases, leaving 7 bases not matched to a gene. The CDR3 contains 14 residues. The germline V gene has CDR1 MNHEY and CDR2 SMNVEV (reference sequence). CDR3 in amino acids: CASSQRGGVETQYF. In DNA, the CDR3 is TGTGCCAGCAGTCAACGGGGGGGCGTTGAGACCCAGTACTTC.

The gene calls are TRBV28 and TRBJ1-5; no definite D call. The CDR3 spans 13 residues. Per germline, CDR1 MDHEN and CDR2 SYDVKM. The V gene lost 3 bases and the J gene lost 6 bases, with 9 bases spanning the gap. The CDR3 loop is CASSLAWAQPQHF. Here the CDR3 DNA reads TGTGCCAGCAGTTTGGCATGGGCTCAGCCCCAGCATTTT.

The chain couples TRBV28 to TRBJ1-1, with D perhaps matching TRBD1 (6 bases). Trimming took off 5 bases at V and 0 bases at J, with 10 bases between the two ends. The CDR3 spans 14 residues. Looked up from germline, CDR1 is MDHEN and CDR2 is SYDVKM. CDR3 DNA: TGTGCCAGCAGTCCAGGGGCCCTGAACACTGAAGCTTTCTTT. This encodes CASSPGALNTEAFF.

The J gene is TRBJ1-2, the V gene TRBV7-9; D gene ambiguous. CDR3 size: 15 residues. The V gene's germline CDR1 is SEHNR and CDR2 FQNEAQ (reference sequence). Trimming shortened V by 5 bases and J by 2 bases, and 15 bases separated the two germline ends. Here the CDR3 DNA reads TGTGCCAGCAGCCCCCAGTGGGCCCCCAACTATGGCTACACCTTC. The encoded protein is CASSPQWAPNYGYTF.

The rearrangement uses TRBV6-2 or TRBV6-3 and TRBJ2-7, with D maybe TRBD2 (6 bases). CDR3 length equals 15 residues. Trimming cost V 0 bases and J 2 bases, with 11 bases left between them. CDR1 MNHEY and CDR2 SVGEGT come from the germline V gene. The DNA for the CDR3 is TGTGCCAGCAGTTACTCGGCGGGGAGTACCTACGAGCAGTACTTC. Translation gives CASSYSAGSTYEQYF.

The rearrangement links TRBV28 to TRBJ2-1; D gene unclear. This CDR3 has 11 amino acids. Germline loops: CDR1 MDHEN, CDR2 SYDVKM. V shed 3 bases and J shed 13 bases, with 10 bases lying between them. CDR3 sequence reads: CASSFRYGQFF. CDR3 sequence (DNA): TGTGCCAGCAGTTTCCGGTATGGTCAGTTCTTC.

In its sample, this clone was seen once. V usage is TRBV6-5 and J usage is TRBJ1-2, with 8 bases lining up with TRBD1. CDR3 size: 13 residues. V lost 5 bases to trimming and J lost 4 bases; unmatched junction nucleotides: 3. Germline V gene lookup returns CDR1 MNHEY and CDR2 SVGAGI. The CDR3 is CASSIGTGYGYTF. The CDR3 DNA follows: TGTGCCAGCAGTATCGGGACAGGCTATGGCTACACCTTC.

The rearrangement joins TRBV6-4 to TRBJ2-7; the match to TRBD1 covers 7 bases. The CDR3 runs 15 residues. Losses at the gene ends were 2 bases for V and 4 bases for J; bases not matched to a gene: 8. Germline V lookup: CDR1 MRHNA, CDR2 SNTAGT. The CDR3 reads CASSDVWAGGYEQYF. CDR3 nucleotide sequence: TGTGCCAGCAGTGACGTATGGGCAGGGGGATACGAGCAGTACTTC.

This clone was counted between two and nine times. V and J are TRBV3-1 (or the pseudogene TRBV3-2) and TRBJ1-5; D may be TRBD1 (6 bases). Trimming shortened V by 1 base and J by 5 bases, and 9 bases separated the two germline ends. Germline V lookup: CDR1 LGHDT, CDR2 YNNKEL (reference sequence). The CDR3 contains 14 residues. In DNA form, the CDR3 reads TGTGCCAGCAGCCAAGGTTCAGGGGATCAGCCCCAGCATTTT. It translates to CASSQGSGDQPQHF.

V is TRBV28 and J is TRBJ1-6; D is perhaps TRBD1 (5 bases). CDR1 and CDR2 from the germline V gene are MDHEN and SYDVKM. The CDR3 is 17 amino acids. Deletions cut 5 bases from V and 0 bases from J, with 14 bases between. The CDR3 nucleotides read TGTGCCAGCAGTCCCAGGGATTCGAGCTCCTATAATTCACCCCTCCACTTT. Protein sequence: CASSPRDSSSYNSPLHF.

This clone was counted once. This chain links TRBV27 with TRBJ1-4; 8 bases fit TRBD1. V shed 5 bases and J 5 bases; nucleotides not matched to a gene: 7. The CDR3 has 15 amino acids. Per germline, CDR1 MNHEY and CDR2 SMNVEV (reference sequence). The DNA of the CDR3 is TGTGCCAGCAGTCCAGGGGGCAGAGTGAATGAAAAACTGTTTTTT. Its translation: CASSPGGRVNEKLFF.

V gene TRBV24-1 combines with J gene TRBJ1-1, with D unresolved. This CDR3 has 12 residues. The V end was cut by 7 bases, the J end by 1 base, with 6 bases between. The germline V gene encodes CDR1 KGHDR and CDR2 SFDVKD. CDR3: CATRAGNTEAFF. The CDR3 region has the DNA TGTGCCACCAGAGCCGGGAACACTGAAGCTTTCTTT.

The V and J genes are TRBV29-1 and TRBJ2-1; unclear D gene. Between the trimmed V and J ends, which lost 6 bases and 5 bases, there was a span of 11 bases. This CDR3 is built from 12 residues. The V gene's germline CDR1 is SQVTM and CDR2 ANQGSEA. This chain's CDR3 is CSVEKNHNEQFF. The CDR3 coding sequence is TGCAGCGTGGAGAAAAACCACAATGAGCAGTTCTTC.

The chain has TRBV10-1 and TRBJ1-2; D unresolved. The V gene's germline CDR1 is WNHNN and CDR2 SYGVQD (reference sequence). The CDR3 length is 12 residues. V lost 6 bases, J lost 5 bases, and 10 bases lay in between. The CDR3 DNA reads as TGCGCCAGCAGCGGGGTTCTTTATGGCTACACCTTC. Encoded protein: CASSGVLYGYTF.

The chain employs TRBV5-1 and TRBJ2-6; TRBD1 agrees at 8 bases. With V trimmed by 9 bases and J by 0 bases, 2 bases remained unmatched. The CDR3 length is 14 residues. Looked up from germline, CDR1 is SGHRS and CDR2 is YFSETQ. The CDR3: CATGTGSGANVLTF. Written as DNA, the CDR3 is TGCGCCACAGGGACAGGCTCTGGGGCCAACGTCCTGACTTTC.

This chain connects TRBV3-1 (or the pseudogene TRBV3-2) to TRBJ1-6; 9 bases fit TRBD1. From germline, CDR1 is LGHDT and CDR2 YNNKEL (reference sequence). V shed 5 bases and J 5 bases; nucleotides not matched to a gene: 4. This CDR3 is 15 amino acids long. The CDR3 nucleotides are TGTGCCAGCAGCAGACAGGGGGGGGATAATTCACCCCTCCACTTT. Encoded protein: CASSRQGGDNSPLHF.